Each of the 26 T cell receptor beta chains below was sequenced from the same sample in a study of T-cell memory formation after mild COVID-19. One entry per CDR3 protein results from TCRdb running MiXCR on the 5' RACE reads. Of about 410,000 distinct CDR3 sequences in the sample, around 22% were seen once. The sample comprised PBMCs or a T cell subset sorted from them (not recorded which). The receptors originated from an adult woman who had mild COVID-19 (a few samples of this study predate the infection). Cell type and time point are not known.

The chain has TRBV29-1 and TRBJ2-7; D may correspond to TRBD1 or TRBD2 (5 bases each). The V gene's germline CDR1 is SQVTM and CDR2 ANQGSEA. Between the trimmed V and J ends, which lost 1 base and 3 bases, there was a span of 16 bases. The CDR3 loop spans 15 amino acids. Here the CDR3 DNA reads TGCAGCGTTGAAGGAGAGGGGAGTAACCGCTACGAGCAGTACTTC. Translating gives CSVEGEGSNRYEQYF.

This clonotype was recorded at least ten times. The chain uses TRBV7-9 and TRBJ1-2; possible D gene TRBD1, 5 bases. This CDR3 is built from 15 residues. Trimming removed 3 bases from V and 4 bases from J, with 15 bases in between. In germline, CDR1 is SEHNR, CDR2 FQNEAQ (reference sequence). The CDR3, as DNA: TGTGCCAGCAGCTTTCCGGACACTCGGTCCTATGGCTACACCTTC. Amino acids: CASSFPDTRSYGYTF.

This clonotype was picked up a small number of times. The V gene is TRBV12-3 or TRBV12-4, the J gene TRBJ1-5, with 8 bases that match TRBD1. CDR3 size: 14 residues. The junction had 9 bases not matched to a gene; V was cut back by 6 bases and J by 8 bases. The CDR3 bases are TGTGCCAGCAGAAAAGGACAGGGACTTAAGCCCCAGCATTTT. The encoded protein is CASRKGQGLKPQHF.

Worth noting for this clonotype: One end of the junction is discordant with germline, which a read error may explain. V gene TRBV20-1 combines with J gene TRBJ2-7; 8 bases match TRBD1. The CDR3 is 12 amino acids. Per germline, CDR1 DFQATT and CDR2 SNEGSKA (reference sequence). CDR3 DNA: TGCAGTGCTAGCCTCCGGACAGGGCGAAACCAGTTC. It is translated as CSASLRTGRNQF.

The table lists this clonotype with a few counts. The chain combines TRBV12-3 or TRBV12-4 with TRBJ1-1; 9 positions match TRBD1. V dropped 6 bases and J dropped 0; count of bases not matched to a gene: 5. The CDR3 runs to 15 residues. The CDR3 spells CASRLGQGLNTEAFF. The CDR3, as DNA: TGTGCCAGCAGACTGGGACAGGGACTGAACACTGAAGCTTTCTTT.

Comments on this clonotype: The CDR3 does not end in the conserved phenylalanine or tryptophan, so this is likely a read error. The chain is built from TRBV4-2 and TRBJ2-5; D is possibly TRBD1 or TRBD2 (5 bases each). Looked up from germline, CDR1 is LGHNA and CDR2 is YNFKEQ. This CDR3 has 14 amino acids. Deletions cut 1 base from V and 5 bases from J, with 11 bases between. CDR3 protein: CASSQVGGTETQYL. The CDR3 DNA is TGTGCCAGCAGCCAAGTCGGTGGGACGGAGACCCAGTACTTA.

The chain uses TRBV18 and TRBJ1-1; D not certain. The CDR3 covers 14 residues. V lost 4 bases, J lost 4 bases, and 13 bases lay in between. Germline assignment: CDR1 KGHSH and CDR2 LQKENI. CDR3 residues: CASSLKEGSTEAFF. CDR3 DNA sequence: TGTGCCAGCTCACTCAAGGAAGGGAGCACTGAAGCTTTCTTT. Full variable domain (rest looked up from reference TRBV18 and TRBJ1-1): NAGVMQNPRHLVRRRGQEARLRCSPMKGHSHVYWYRQLPEEGLKFMVYLQKENIIDESGMPKERFSAEFPKEGPSILRIQQVVRGDSAAYFCASSLKEGSTEAFFGQGTRLTVV.

Only a few counts were recorded for this clonotype. This chain joins TRBV24-1 and TRBJ2-5, with D hard to call. The CDR3 loop spans 14 amino acids. V was cut by 4 bases and J by 4 bases, with 12 bases left in between. CDR1 and CDR2 (germline): KGHDR, SFDVKD. CDR3 amino acids: CATSDSPLRETQYF. The DNA of the CDR3 is TGTGCCACCAGTGACTCCCCCCTGAGAGAGACCCAGTACTTC.

This clonotype came up a few times. V usage is TRBV4-1 and J usage is TRBJ1-2; 9 bases are a match to TRBD1. With 4 bases clipped from V and 3 bases from J, the junction kept 18 bases outside the gene matches. The length of the CDR3 is 19 residues. From germline, CDR1 is MGHRA and CDR2 YSYEKL. The CDR3 loop reads CASSPERRVGGQGYYGYTF. The CDR3 DNA reads TGCGCCAGCAGCCCAGAACGACGGGTCGGGGGACAGGGATACTATGGCTACACCTTC.

V and J are TRBV5-4 and TRBJ2-1; tentatively, D is TRBD1 (6 bases). The CDR3 contains 13 residues. V lost 6 bases, J lost 8 bases, and 15 bases lay in between. The V gene's germline CDR1 is SGHNT and CDR2 YYREEE (reference sequence). For the CDR3, the DNA is TGTGCCAGCACCTGGACAGTTTTCGATGAGCAGTTCTTC. Amino acids: CASTWTVFDEQFF.

The chain joins TRBV11-2 to TRBJ2-3; a possible D gene is TRBD2 (7 bases). V gave up 4 bases and J gave up 6 bases, with 17 bases separating them. Germline V lookup: CDR1 SGHAT, CDR2 FQNNGV. This CDR3 is built from 15 residues. The CDR3 DNA reads as TGTGCCAGCAGCTATAGCGGGCAGAGGGGGGATACGCAGTATTTT. As protein: CASSYSGQRGDTQYF.

The chain carries TRBV3-1 and TRBJ2-3; 11 bases fit TRBD2. CDR1 is LGHDT and CDR2 is YNNKEL in the germline V gene (reference sequence). The CDR3 contains 17 residues. The junction had 6 bases not matched to a gene; V was cut back by 2 bases and J by 2 bases. The CDR3 DNA reads TGTGCCAGCAGCCAACAGGGACTAGCGGCTACCACAGATACGCAGTATTTT. Its protein is CASSQQGLAATTDTQYF.

The rearrangement joins TRBV25-1 to TRBJ2-1; 10 positions agree with TRBD1. The CDR3 runs 13 residues. The trim removed 10 bases at V and 11 bases at J, leaving 11 bases unmatched. Per germline, CDR1 MGHDK and CDR2 SYGVNS. CDR3 sequence: CATRTGGGIKQFF. The CDR3 DNA is TGTGCCACTCGGACAGGGGGTGGTATAAAGCAGTTCTTC. The entire variable domain, with the rest obtained from reference TRBV25-1 and TRBJ2-1, is as follows: EADIYQTPRYLVIGTGKKITLECSQTMGHDKMYWYQQDPGMELHLIHYSYGVNSTEKGDLSSESTVSRIRTEHFPLTLESARPSHTSQYLCATRTGGGIKQFFGPGTRLTVL.

This clonotype was seen at least ten times. The chain recombines TRBV7-9 with TRBJ2-7, with D perhaps given as TRBD1 or TRBD2 (5 bases each). Trimming shortened V by 5 bases and J by 1 base, and 9 bases separated the two germline ends. The CDR3 runs 13 residues. The germline gives CDR1 SEHNR, CDR2 FQNEAQ (reference sequence). This CDR3 reads CASSAGTSYEQYF. For the CDR3, the DNA is TGTGCCAGCAGCGCCGGGACGTCCTACGAGCAGTACTTC.

The chain couples TRBV18 to TRBJ1-1; a possible D gene is TRBD1 (5 bases). V lost 3 bases to trimming and J lost 8 bases, with 16 bases between them. Per the germline V gene, CDR1 is KGHSH and CDR2 is LQKENI. The CDR3 is 14 residues long. CDR3: CASSPQRGPGEAFF. The CDR3 DNA follows: TGTGCCAGCTCACCCCAGAGGGGACCCGGGGAAGCTTTCTTT. The variable domain in full, with the rest retrieved from reference TRBV18 and TRBJ1-1, is NAGVMQNPRHLVRRRGQEARLRCSPMKGHSHVYWYRQLPEEGLKFMVYLQKENIIDESGMPKERFSAEFPKEGPSILRIQQVVRGDSAAYFCASSPQRGPGEAFFGQGTRLTVV.

The chain employs TRBV12-3 or TRBV12-4 and TRBJ2-3; perhaps TRBD2 as D (7 bases). CDR3 length equals 15 residues. V was shortened by 3 bases and J by 2 bases, with 12 bases between the two germline ends. CDR3 region: CASSLGRGHTDTQYF. In DNA, the CDR3 is TGTGCCAGCAGTTTGGGGCGGGGGCACACAGATACGCAGTATTTT.

The J gene is TRBJ2-2, the V gene TRBV20-1; 7 positions match TRBD1. V shed 6 bases, J shed 6 bases, and the junction held 7 bases outside the gene matches. CDR1 and CDR2 (germline): DFQATT, SNEGSKA (reference sequence). There are 13 residues in the CDR3. The CDR3 loop reads CSAHLDRAGELFF. In nucleotides, the CDR3 is TGCAGTGCACACCTCGACAGGGCCGGGGAGCTGTTTTTT.

In DNA form, the CDR3 reads TGCAGCGTTCTTAGGGGACAGGGGATCCACGAGCAGTACTTC. As protein: CSVLRGQGIHEQYF. V is TRBV29-1 and J is TRBJ2-7, with 10 bases matching TRBD1. CDR3 size: 14 residues. Germline V lookup: CDR1 SQVTM, CDR2 ANQGSEA. Unmatched junction bases numbered 9, after V lost 5 bases and J lost 5 bases.

This clonotype was counted only a few times. The chain uses TRBV7-3 and TRBJ2-1; D possibly corresponds to TRBD1 (5 bases). In germline, CDR1 is SGHTA, CDR2 FQGTGA. V was trimmed by 3 bases and J by 5 bases, leaving 8 bases between them. The CDR3 consists of 13 residues. The CDR3 DNA reads TGTGCCAGCAGCTTGCAGGGCCACAATGAGCAGTTCTTC. Translating it yields CASSLQGHNEQFF.

In its sample, this clonotype was seen a few times. The rearrangement joins TRBV5-1 to TRBJ2-2, with 7 bases fitting TRBD2. In germline, CDR1 is SGHRS, CDR2 YFSETQ. The CDR3 runs 15 residues. V lost 5 bases to trimming and J lost 3 bases; unmatched junction nucleotides: 7. Written as DNA, the CDR3 is TGCGCCAGCAGACCGAGCGGGGCTGACACCGGGGAGCTGTTTTTT. This translates into CASRPSGADTGELFF.

The chain couples TRBV3-1 to TRBJ2-4, with D perhaps being TRBD1 or TRBD2 (5 bases each). CDR1 is LGHDT and CDR2 is YNNKEL in the germline V gene (reference sequence). This CDR3 has 19 residues. V dropped 4 bases and J dropped 1 base, with 23 bases sitting between them. DNA for the CDR3: TGTGCCAGCAGCCTGCAACCCAAGCGGACACCGGCGGCCAAAAACATTCAGTACTTC. Protein: CASSLQPKRTPAAKNIQYF.

The CDR3 sequence: CASSRGQGGVDTGELFF. CDR3 nucleotides: TGTGCCAGCAGTCGGGGACAGGGAGGAGTAGACACCGGGGAGCTGTTTTTT. The V gene is TRBV25-1, the J gene TRBJ2-2, with 9 bases identical to TRBD1. From germline, CDR1 is MGHDK and CDR2 SYGVNS. The CDR3 consists of 17 residues. After removal of 5 bases from V and 3 bases from J, the junction contained 10 bases not matched to a gene.

This clonotype was counted between two and nine times. V is TRBV23-1 and J is TRBJ2-1; TRBD2 matches at 7 bases. TRBV23-1 is annotated as an ORF whose role is uncertain. The CDR3 totals 16 residues. The V segment lost 0 bases and the J segment 4 bases; nucleotides outside the gene matches: 6. This CDR3 is CASSQSWGGAYNEQFF. The DNA of the CDR3 is TGCGCCAGCAGTCAATCTTGGGGGGGAGCTTACAATGAGCAGTTCTTC.

The chain employs TRBV7-8 and TRBJ2-4; tentatively, D is TRBD2 (5 bases). The germline CDR1 and CDR2 sequences are SGHVS and FQNEAQ. V was pared by 0 bases and J by 6 bases, with 12 bases between. The CDR3 covers 15 residues. The CDR3 region has the DNA TGTGCCAGCAGCTTAGCGAACGGAGGATTAAACATTCAGTACTTC. This encodes CASSLANGGLNIQYF.

In this sample, this clonotype turned up a few times. The J gene is TRBJ2-1, the V gene TRBV5-1; 11 nucleotides agree with TRBD2. This CDR3 has 16 amino acids. The ends lost 4 bases at V and 3 bases at J; junction bases unmatched: 6. Germline V gives CDR1 SGHRS, CDR2 YFSETQ. Here the CDR3 reads CASSADLAGGYNEQFF. For the CDR3, the DNA is TGCGCCAGCAGCGCAGATCTAGCGGGGGGCTACAATGAGCAGTTCTTC.

V usage is TRBV24-1 and J usage is TRBJ1-1, with D tentatively TRBD1 (5 bases). V lost 7 bases, J lost 0 bases, and 8 bases lay in between. The germline gives CDR1 KGHDR, CDR2 SFDVKD. The CDR3 runs 13 residues. This CDR3 reads CATRGHLNTEAFF. In DNA, the CDR3 is TGTGCCACCAGAGGACACTTGAACACTGAAGCTTTCTTT.